This T cell receptor beta chain emerged from a study of PD-1 blockade in classical Hodgkin lymphoma. Findings and limits, study-wide: A significant rise in TCR diversity was seen by C4D1 for CD4+ cells but not for CD8+ cells.

Time point denoted: cycle 4 day 1 (C4D1), after more than five weeks of nivolumab. The patients all showed relapse after autologous stem cell transplantation, while their brentuximab vedotin exposure varied. Negative selection with magnetic separation was used to purify CD4+ T cells from thawed PBMCs. Sequencing used immunoSEQ multiplex PCR; TCRdb keeps in-frame clones, though not all of them. The data show around 9,600 clones, approximately 81% seen once. Trimming removed 4 bases from V and 6 bases from J, with 13 bases in between. This CDR3 is 14 amino acids long. CDR1 and CDR2 from the germline V gene are SGHTA and FQGTGA. Concerning this clone itself: Its antigen is not known.

The material was CD4+ T cells from blood, obtained before the fourth cycle of nivolumab. The TCR originated in a human donor with classical Hodgkin lymphoma. This rearrangement joins TRBV7-3 to TRBJ2-1, with a possible D match to TRBD2 (7 bases). This CDR3 is CASSSLGGRNEQFF. The CDR3 DNA sequence: TGTGCCAGCAGCTCTCTCGGGGGGCGCAATGAGCAGTTCTTC.